This record looks at one T cell receptor (beta chain) sequence and its context. What it binds is not known. This entry comes from a study of CD4 T cells in relation to SARS-CoV-2 and coronaviruses. Study conclusions and caveats: Samples before the pandemic and after infection were not matched within any donor. Compared with monoreactive clones, crossreactive clones showed significantly weaker SARS-CoV-2 expansion.

From germline, CDR1 is SEHNR and CDR2 FQNEAQ (reference sequence). The CDR3 length is 17 residues. The V and J ends lost 5 bases and 0 bases respectively, with 14 bases between them. TCRdb's table, derived via immunoSEQ multiplex PCR, lists solely in-frame clones and lacks some. Among more than 30,000 clones listed, 80% to 90% were seen once. Sequences were obtained from memory CD4+ T cells from PBMCs. The source is an adult with COVID-19. The rearrangement joins TRBV7-9 to TRBJ2-6; either TRBD1 or TRBD2 may supply D (6 bases each). This CDR3 is CASSGTGGHSGANVLTF. In DNA form, the CDR3 reads TGTGCCAGCAGCGGTACCGGGGGACACTCTGGGGCCAACGTCCTGACTTTC.